The 21 T cell receptor beta chains below all came from one sample that was sequenced in a study of CD8 T cells in ankylosing spondylitis. From the 5' RACE reads, TCRdb called clonotypes with MiXCR, one entry per CDR3 protein. The sample carries 350,000 or so distinct CDR3 sequences, 9.5% to 13% recorded once. The source material was blood, either unsorted or a sorted T cell fraction (not recorded which). The origin of the receptors is a female donor with ankylosing spondylitis or in good health (not recorded which).

Many counts were recorded for this clonotype. The chain uses TRBV12-3 or TRBV12-4 and TRBJ2-1, with no clear D. The CDR3 is made up of 16 amino acids. Trimming took 6 bases from V and 2 from J, leaving 17 bases between them. DNA of the CDR3: TGTGCCAGCAGCCCTTCCCTGGGCGGAACCTACAATGAGCAGTTCTTC. The encoded protein is CASSPSLGGTYNEQFF.

The sample holds many counts of this clonotype. V gene TRBV12-3 or TRBV12-4 combines with J gene TRBJ1-5, with D unresolved. V shed 2 bases and J shed 9 bases, with 11 bases lying between them. The CDR3 is made up of 13 amino acids. Written as DNA, the CDR3 is TGTGCCAGCAGTTTAAGGGAAGGCCGGCCCCAGCATTTT. Protein: CASSLREGRPQHF.

In this sample, this clonotype turned up many times. This rearrangement joins TRBV20-1 to TRBJ2-6; tentative D call: TRBD1 (5 bases). Trimming took off 6 bases at V and 0 bases at J, with 9 bases between the two ends. The germline V gene encodes CDR1 DFQATT and CDR2 SNEGSKA (reference sequence). This CDR3 comprises 14 residues. The CDR3 DNA is TGCAGTGCAACTGACAGCTCTGGGGCCAACGTCCTGACTTTC. It translates to CSATDSSGANVLTF.

This clonotype came up a few times. The chain is built from TRBV19 and TRBJ1-3; tentative D call: TRBD1 (5 bases). The germline gives CDR1 LNHDA, CDR2 SQIVND (reference sequence). The CDR3 consists of 16 residues. V dropped 9 bases and J dropped 4 bases, with 22 bases sitting between them. As DNA, the CDR3 is TGTGCCAGCTCGAACCCGTACCGGGACGGAGGAAACACCATATATTTT. Its protein product is CASSNPYRDGGNTIYF.

This clonotype was seen at least ten times. The V and J genes are TRBV15 and TRBJ2-1; 11 nucleotides align to TRBD2. CDR3 length: 13 residues. Germline-derived CDR1 and CDR2 are LNHNV and YYDKDF (reference sequence). The ends lost 8 bases at V and 3 bases at J; junction bases unmatched: 0. CDR3 nucleotide sequence: TGTGCCACCGGGACTAGCGGCTACAATGAGCAGTTCTTC. Translated: CATGTSGYNEQFF.

V usage is TRBV28 and J usage is TRBJ2-7; 7 bases line up with TRBD1. Trimming at V came to 5 bases and at J to 10 bases, leaving 5 bases not matched to a gene. This CDR3 has 11 residues. Germline CDR1 and CDR2: MDHEN and SYDVKM. This CDR3 reads CASSTPGGQYF. The DNA for the CDR3 is TGTGCCAGCAGTACCCCAGGGGGACAGTACTTC.

Ten or more counts support this clonotype. The chain recombines TRBV20-1 with TRBJ2-4; 9 bases agree with TRBD1. The CDR3 runs 14 residues. V gave up 2 bases and J gave up 3 bases; unmatched junction bases: 2. Germline V gene data show CDR1 as DFQATT and CDR2 as SNEGSKA (reference sequence). CDR3 nucleotide sequence: TGCAGTGCTAGACCGACAGGGGGCAAAAACATTCAGTACTTC. This encodes CSARPTGGKNIQYF.

This clonotype has more than one count but fewer than ten. The DNA for the CDR3 is TGTGCCAGCAGCTTAGCTAGCGGGGGGGCCTATGAGCAGTTCTTC. Translated, it gives CASSLASGGAYEQFF. The chain links TRBV7-3 to TRBJ2-1; 12 bases are shared with TRBD2. Germline values: CDR1 SGHTA, CDR2 FQGTGA. This CDR3 is built from 15 residues. V shed 2 bases and J 8 bases; nucleotides not matched to a gene: 4.

This clonotype was observed a few times. The J gene is TRBJ2-1, the V gene TRBV7-8; 8 nucleotides match TRBD2. From germline, CDR1 is SGHVS and CDR2 FQNEAQ. This CDR3 contains 15 residues. Trimming at V came to 7 bases and at J to 4 bases, leaving 9 bases not matched to a gene. The CDR3: CASTLRAGGYNEQFF. The CDR3 nucleotides read TGTGCCAGCACTCTACGGGCGGGGGGATACAATGAGCAGTTCTTC.

On this clonotype itself: At one of its ends the junction is not consistent with the germline gene, which may arise from a read error. This chain connects TRBV20-1 to TRBJ1-5; D is unresolved. The CDR3 is 16 amino acids. Looked up from germline, CDR1 is DFQATT and CDR2 is SNEGSKA (reference sequence). The CDR3 coding sequence is TGCTGTGCTAGATCGGCGAGGGAAGGTAGCAATCAGCCCCAGCATTTT. Its protein is CCARSAREGSNQPQHF.

This clonotype was picked up many times. The chain carries TRBV20-1 and TRBJ2-5; 7 bases match TRBD1. The germline gives CDR1 DFQATT, CDR2 SNEGSKA (reference sequence). This CDR3 comprises 13 residues. Losses at the gene ends were 5 bases for V and 1 base for J; bases not matched to a gene: 4. The CDR3 loop is CSARDSLQETQYF. DNA for the CDR3: TGCAGTGCTCGGGACAGCCTCCAAGAGACCCAGTACTTC.

The V call is TRBV28, the J call TRBJ2-4; D uncertain. Trimming cost V 6 bases and J 6 bases, with 6 bases left between them. The germline gives CDR1 MDHEN, CDR2 SYDVKM. This CDR3 spans 11 amino acids. CDR3 loop: CASRIGNIQYF. CDR3 nucleotide sequence: TGTGCCAGCAGAATCGGAAACATTCAGTACTTC.

This clonotype was seen more than once but under ten times. The chain joins TRBV5-5 to TRBJ2-7; 11 nucleotides match TRBD2. The CDR3 sequence is 16 residues long. In germline, CDR1 is SGHKS, CDR2 YYEKEE (reference sequence). The ends lost 4 bases at V and 3 bases at J; junction bases unmatched: 9. In DNA form, the CDR3 reads TGTGCCAGCAGCCCTATCACTAGCGGGAGAATCTACGAGCAGTACTTC. Translated, it gives CASSPITSGRIYEQYF.

This clonotype was observed at least ten times. This rearrangement joins TRBV29-1 to TRBJ2-3; either TRBD1 or TRBD2 may fit D (6 bases each). The ends were cut back, 5 bases at V and 0 bases at J, with 18 bases in the middle. CDR1 is SQVTM, CDR2 ANQGSEA, per germline. This CDR3 has 16 residues. CDR3 amino acids: CSVLEGGSTSTDTQYF. The DNA for the CDR3 is TGCAGCGTTCTGGAGGGGGGCAGTACTAGCACAGATACGCAGTATTTT.

Only a few counts were recorded for this clonotype. The CDR3 DNA reads TGTGCCACCAGCTTTGACGTTCTCGGAAAAGGCTACACCTTC. Translation: CATSFDVLGKGYTF. J is TRBJ1-2 and V is TRBV15; no clear D gene. V was shortened by 5 bases and J by 8 bases, with 18 bases between the two germline ends. CDR3 length equals 14 residues. Per the germline V gene, CDR1 is LNHNV and CDR2 is YYDKDF (reference sequence).

This clonotype was picked up many times. This chain uses TRBV6-5 with TRBJ2-5, with D unresolved. This CDR3 is 13 amino acids long. The V gene lost 2 bases and the J gene lost 5 bases, with 9 bases spanning the gap. CDR1 MNHEY and CDR2 SVGAGI come from the germline V gene. The CDR3 region is CASSYGPGETQYF. The CDR3 nucleotides read TGTGCCAGCAGTTACGGGCCTGGCGAGACCCAGTACTTC.

This clonotype appeared many times. The chain links TRBV5-1 to TRBJ2-7; D is possibly TRBD1 or TRBD2 (6 bases each). The CDR3 loop spans 17 amino acids. The germline gives CDR1 SGHRS, CDR2 YFSETQ. Deletions cut 4 bases from V and 3 bases from J, with 23 bases between. The chain's CDR3 is CASSLTLWGAHNYEQYF. DNA of the CDR3: TGCGCCAGCAGCCTTACACTTTGGGGGGCCCATAACTACGAGCAGTACTTC.

There are many counts of this clonotype. The rearrangement joins TRBV5-1 to TRBJ2-3; D may be TRBD2 (6 bases). V lost 2 bases and J lost 4, with 20 bases in between. This CDR3 is built from 17 residues. Per germline, CDR1 SGHRS and CDR2 YFSETQ. The CDR3 DNA is TGCGCCAGCAGCTTTCCTCGGGACTCCTTGGAGGCAGATACGCAGTATTTT. As protein: CASSFPRDSLEADTQYF.

To note about this clonotype: A clone one base away is much larger, so this may be a read error. The V and J genes are TRBV7-9 and TRBJ2-1; D is perhaps TRBD2 (5 bases). Between the trimmed V and J ends, which lost 2 bases and 12 bases, there was a span of 17 bases. The CDR3 is 14 residues long. The V gene's germline CDR1 is SEHNR and CDR2 FQNEAQ (reference sequence). The CDR3 here is CASSLTPSWSGQFF. The CDR3, as DNA: TGTGCCAGCAGCTTAACTCCTAGCTGGAGTGGGCAGTTCTTC.

Only a few counts were recorded for this clonotype. The J gene is TRBJ2-7, the V gene TRBV20-1; 8 nucleotides match TRBD2. The CDR3 loop spans 16 amino acids. V shed 1 base and J 0 bases; nucleotides not matched to a gene: 8. Germline assignment: CDR1 DFQATT and CDR2 SNEGSKA (reference sequence). CDR3 residues: CSARVGGRPTSYEQYF. The CDR3 nucleotides read TGCAGTGCTAGAGTCGGCGGGAGGCCTACCTCCTACGAGCAGTACTTC.

This clonotype was picked up a small number of times. This chain links TRBV6-5 with TRBJ2-6; D gene uncertain. The CDR3 is 16 amino acids. CDR1 is MNHEY, CDR2 SVGAGI, per germline. V was shortened by 0 bases and J by 1 base, with 7 bases between the two germline ends. Here the CDR3 DNA reads TGTGCCAGCAGTTACTCCGCCGGATCTGGGGCCAACGTCCTGACTTTC. Its translation is CASSYSAGSGANVLTF.